A single sample gave rise to the 6 T cell receptor beta chains below, sequenced in a study of CD8 T cells in Susac syndrome (dated by TCRdb to the late 2010s). Libraries were made using the immunoSEQ multiplex PCR assay. RNA was extracted using the RNeasy kit, and roughly 0.45 to 1 microgram was reverse transcribed with random hexamers. TCRdb cleaned the public reads at Q25 with fastp, built clones with MiXCR and kept in-frame beta chains. When rows share a CDR3 protein, they turn into one entry using the most common DNA and genes. This sample gives 150,000 to 200,000 distinct CDR3 sequences in total; 93% of them show up just once. The ten biggest clones cover roughly 0.097% of the sample. The sample taken for sequencing was CD4+ T cells from PBMCs. The receptors shown here come from a human donor with multiple sclerosis.

The chain links TRBV3-1 to TRBJ2-5; 7 bases are a match to TRBD2. Germline-derived CDR1 and CDR2 are LGHDT and YNNKEL (reference sequence). CDR3 length equals 14 residues. The ends lost 1 base at V and 5 bases at J; junction bases unmatched: 4. The CDR3 sequence is CASSQVGRAETQYF. CDR3 in DNA: TGTGCCAGCAGCCAAGTAGGGAGGGCGGAGACCCAGTACTTC.

The genes are TRBV5-1 and TRBJ2-7, with D tentatively TRBD1 or TRBD2 (5 bases each). The germline V gene encodes CDR1 SGHRS and CDR2 YFSETQ. This CDR3 has 15 residues. V lost 0 bases and J lost 1, with 11 bases in between. The CDR3 spells CASSLAGTESYEQYF. The CDR3, as DNA: TGCGCCAGCAGCTTGGCCGGGACGGAGTCCTACGAGCAGTACTTC.

The rearrangement uses TRBV5-6 and TRBJ2-7, with 7 bases lining up with TRBD1. Looked up from germline, CDR1 is SGHDT and CDR2 is YYEEEE. The V and J ends lost 4 bases and 3 bases, in that order; junction bases with no gene match: 13. This CDR3 is built from 16 residues. The CDR3 DNA is TGTGCCAGCAGCCTATTCAACAGGGGCCGCTTCTACGAGCAGTACTTC. This sequence encodes CASSLFNRGRFYEQYF. Full variable domain (rest looked up from reference TRBV5-6 and TRBJ2-7): DAGVTQSPTHLIKTRGQQVTLRCSPKSGHDTVSWYQQALGQGPQFIFQYYEEEERQRGNFPDRFSGHQFPNYSSELNVNALLLGDSALYLCASSLFNRGRFYEQYFGPGTRLTVT.

This chain connects TRBV7-9 to TRBJ1-2; D unresolved. The CDR3 has 14 amino acids. The germline CDR1 and CDR2 sequences are SEHNR and FQNEAQ (reference sequence). V lost 0 bases and J lost 0, with 5 bases in between. DNA of the CDR3: TGTGCCAGCAGCTTAGCCTCTGCTAACTATGGCTACACCTTC. Protein: CASSLASANYGYTF. Variable domain in full (rest from reference TRBV7-9 and TRBJ1-2): DTGVSQNPRHKITKRGQNVTFRCDPISEHNRLYWYRQTLGQGPEFLTYFQNEAQLEKSRLLSDRFSAERPKGSFSTLEIQRTEQGDSAMYLCASSLASANYGYTFGSGTRLTVV.

The chain joins TRBV6-2 or TRBV6-3 to TRBJ1-2, with 8 bases fitting TRBD1. CDR1 is MNHEY, CDR2 SVGEGT, per germline. The CDR3 extends over 12 amino acids. The V segment lost 7 bases and the J segment 8 bases; nucleotides outside the gene matches: 6. In DNA, the CDR3 is TGTGCCAGCACCCAGGGGGCCCGGGGCTACACCTTC. Residues: CASTQGARGYTF.

The CDR3 sequence is CASSFLAGEETQYF. For the CDR3, the DNA is TGTGCCAGCAGCTTTCTAGCGGGTGAAGAGACCCAGTACTTC. The V and J genes are TRBV7-9 and TRBJ2-5; 8 bases fit TRBD2. Germline assignment: CDR1 SEHNR and CDR2 FQNEAQ (reference sequence). The ends lost 3 bases at V and 3 bases at J; junction bases unmatched: 3. The length of the CDR3 is 14 residues.